This TCR beta chain is drawn from a study of CD8 T cells in ankylosing spondylitis. Findings and limits, study-wide: Significantly higher representation of disease-linked clones was reported for matched ankylosing spondylitis synovial fluid. Reactive arthritis synovial fluid and blood previously showed some of these motif variants. Clones that were linked to disease were CD8+ and were relatively rare in peripheral blood. A TCR beta motif made of 7 to 9 highly homologous variants seemed typical of ankylosing spondylitis blood.

By quantitative 5'-RACE with molecular barcodes, the TCR beta libraries were made. TCRdb recomputed calls from the 5' RACE reads with MiXCR, one row per CDR3 protein. The data hold just under 550,000 distinct CDR3 sequences, with over 9.5% observed a single time. This clonotype has a count of ten or more. Its antigen is unidentified. The CDR3 spans 14 residues. Trimming removed 7 bases at V and 4 bases at J, with 13 bases between. CDR1 and CDR2 (germline): KGHDR, SFDVKD. This sequence originates from a male donor with ankylosing spondylitis. V gene TRBV24-1 combines with J gene TRBJ2-1; D may match TRBD1 or TRBD2 (5 bases each). Sequencing was done on a sample of blood, either unsorted or a sorted T cell fraction (not recorded which). The CDR3 protein is CATSGTEVYNEQFF. CDR3 DNA: TGTGCCACCAGCGGGACGGAGGTATACAATGAGCAGTTCTTC.